This T cell receptor beta chain is from a study of T-cell reconstitution after alpha-beta-depleted transplantation in children. The TCRbeta library was prepared with unique molecular identifiers. TCRdb analysed the PCR reads with MiXCR anew, one entry per CDR3 protein. This table holds around 360,000 distinct CDR3 sequences, about 9.4% found once. Germline trimming cut 6 bases from V and 5 bases from J; bases unmatched to any gene: 6. The CDR3 sequence is 16 residues long. A few counts support this clonotype. V usage is TRBV12-3 or TRBV12-4 and J usage is TRBJ2-2; the match to TRBD2 covers 13 bases. The receptor was derived from a human donor who donated a stem cell graft to a child with acute lymphoblastic leukemia. The source was PBMCs from the stem cell graft donor, collected from the stem cell graft. The CDR3 DNA reads TGTGCCAGCAGGCGGACTAGCGGGAGCGTTACCGGGGAGCTGTTTTTT. This encodes CASRRTSGSVTGELFF.